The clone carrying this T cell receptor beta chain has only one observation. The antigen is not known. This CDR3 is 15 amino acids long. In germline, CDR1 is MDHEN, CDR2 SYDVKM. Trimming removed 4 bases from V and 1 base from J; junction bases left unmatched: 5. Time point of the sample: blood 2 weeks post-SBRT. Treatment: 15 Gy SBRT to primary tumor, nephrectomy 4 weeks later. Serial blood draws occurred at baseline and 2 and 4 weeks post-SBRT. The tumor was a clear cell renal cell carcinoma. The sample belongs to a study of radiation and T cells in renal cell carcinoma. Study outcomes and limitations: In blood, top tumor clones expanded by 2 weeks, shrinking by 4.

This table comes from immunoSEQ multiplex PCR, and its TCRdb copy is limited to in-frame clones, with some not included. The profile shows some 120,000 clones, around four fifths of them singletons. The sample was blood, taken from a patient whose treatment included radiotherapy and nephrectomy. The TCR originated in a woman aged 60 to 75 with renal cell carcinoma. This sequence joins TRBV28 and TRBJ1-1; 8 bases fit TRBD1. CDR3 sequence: CASSSAGTGNTEAFF. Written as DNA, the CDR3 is TGTGCCAGCAGTTCCGCGGGGACAGGGAACACTGAAGCTTTCTTT.